The 16 T cell receptor beta chains reported below all come from one sample, sequenced in a study of T cell responses to AZD1222 COVID-19 vaccine. Produced via immunoSEQ multiplex PCR; TCRdb's table is partial and in-frame only. Among more than 70,000 clones, 85% to 95% were seen once, and the ten largest hold 25% to 30%. Sequencing was performed on peripheral blood, taken 28 days after the second AZD1222 dose. These receptors were taken from an adult who received the AZD1222 COVID-19 vaccine.

The V and J genes are TRBV6-5 and TRBJ1-1; no firm D call. V was pared by 2 bases and J by 1 base, with 14 bases between. CDR1 is MNHEY and CDR2 is SVGAGI in the germline V gene. The CDR3 spans 16 residues. For the CDR3, the DNA is TGTGCCAGCAGTTACCTGACCGCTTCTAGGAACACTGAAGCTTTCTTT. It codes for CASSYLTASRNTEAFF.

This clone showed up just a few times. CDR3 residues: CATSRESSGNEKLFF. The CDR3 DNA sequence: TGTGCCACCAGCAGAGAGTCCTCGGGGAATGAAAAACTGTTTTTT. The V gene is TRBV15, the J gene TRBJ1-4; D gene uncertain. The V and J ends lost 0 bases and 5 bases respectively, with 10 bases between them. Germline-derived CDR1 and CDR2 are LNHNV and YYDKDF (reference sequence). The CDR3 is 15 residues long.

This clone has a handful of counts. The chain employs TRBV19 and TRBJ1-2, with 8 bases identical to TRBD1. This CDR3 comprises 15 residues. CDR1 and CDR2 from the germline V gene are LNHDA and SQIVND (reference sequence). J gave up 2 bases and V 8 bases, and 10 bases lay outside the gene matches. In DNA form, the CDR3 reads TGTGCCAGTGGCCACAGGGGGACCTCCAACTATGGCTACACCTTC. It encodes CASGHRGTSNYGYTF.

DNA of the CDR3: TGTGCCAGCAGCCATGGGGCAGGGGATGGCTACACCTTC. Its translation is CASSHGAGDGYTF. The chain uses TRBV7-2 and TRBJ1-2, with a possible D match to TRBD1 (6 bases). V was shortened by 5 bases and J by 6 bases, with 13 bases between the two germline ends. Germline V gene data show CDR1 as SGHTA and CDR2 as FQGNSA. The CDR3 has 13 residues.

The rearrangement uses TRBV19 and TRBJ2-7; possibly TRBD1 for D (6 bases). V lost 8 bases, J lost 2 bases, and 22 bases lay in between. The CDR3 is 16 residues long. CDR1 LNHDA and CDR2 SQIVND come from the germline V gene (reference sequence). The CDR3 is CASSSFRAGDAYEQYF. The CDR3 DNA sequence: TGTGCCAGTTCTTCTTTCAGGGCAGGGGATGCCTACGAGCAGTACTTC.

V and J are TRBV28 and TRBJ1-2; D unresolved. This CDR3 has 14 amino acids. The V end was cut by 7 bases, the J end by 3 bases, with 15 bases between. Germline loops: CDR1 MDHEN, CDR2 SYDVKM. The CDR3 DNA reads TGTGCCAGCACCCCGTCTGGGGTCGACTATGGCTACACCTTC. Its translation is CASTPSGVDYGYTF.

The chain uses TRBV6-5 and TRBJ2-1, with 7 bases that match TRBD2. Trimming at V came to 5 bases and at J to 8 bases, leaving 9 bases not matched to a gene. The CDR3 covers 14 residues. CDR1 MNHEY and CDR2 SVGAGI come from the germline V gene. This chain's CDR3 is CASSTGTTNHEQFF. Written as DNA, the CDR3 is TGTGCCAGCAGTACCGGGACTACCAACCATGAGCAGTTCTTC.

The gene calls are TRBV5-1 and TRBJ1-1, with D unresolved. With 5 bases removed from V and 0 bases from J, the gap between germline ends came to 5 bases. The germline V gene has CDR1 SGHRS and CDR2 YFSETQ. This CDR3 is built from 12 residues. CDR3 DNA sequence: TGCGCCAGCAGAGTCATGAACACTGAAGCTTTCTTT. It is translated as CASRVMNTEAFF.

The genes are TRBV27 and TRBJ1-5; D remains ambiguous. CDR1 and CDR2 (germline): MNHEY, SMNVEV (reference sequence). This CDR3 is built from 14 residues. V gave up 2 bases and J gave up 4 bases, with 9 bases separating them. CDR3 sequence: CASSLGGRNQPQHF. As DNA, the CDR3 is TGTGCCAGCAGTTTAGGTGGTCGGAATCAGCCCCAGCATTTT.

This clone has a single count. V gene TRBV2 combines with J gene TRBJ1-5, with TRBD1 as a possible D gene (6 bases). CDR1 SNHLY and CDR2 FYNNEI come from the germline V gene. Trimming left V 6 bases short and J 2 bases short, with 14 bases between. This CDR3 spans 15 amino acids. This CDR3 is CASRRTAGGNQPQHF. As DNA, the CDR3 is TGTGCCAGCAGAAGGACAGCCGGGGGCAATCAGCCCCAGCATTTT.

The chain uses TRBV11-2 and TRBJ2-3, with D perhaps matching TRBD2 (5 bases). This CDR3 contains 17 residues. The germline V gene encodes CDR1 SGHAT and CDR2 FQNNGV. V lost 5 bases and J lost 1, with 19 bases in between. CDR3 region: CASSGRTLRPGTDTQYF. The DNA for the CDR3 is TGTGCCAGCAGCGGGCGGACTCTAAGGCCGGGCACAGATACGCAGTATTTT.

The chain employs TRBV4-1 and TRBJ1-3; no clear D gene. The ends were cut back, 4 bases at V and 2 bases at J, with 3 bases in the middle. Germline values: CDR1 MGHRA, CDR2 YSYEKL. The CDR3 is 12 residues long. CDR3 coding DNA: TGCGCCAGCAGCCTGCCTGGAAACACCATATATTTT. It codes for CASSLPGNTIYF.

This clone turned up a few times. The chain links TRBV4-2 to TRBJ2-5, with D possibly being TRBD1 or TRBD2 (5 bases each). The length of the CDR3 is 17 residues. The V gene's germline CDR1 is LGHNA and CDR2 YNFKEQ. The V and J ends lost 1 base and 0 bases respectively, with 15 bases between them. The CDR3 DNA follows: TGTGCCAGCAGCCAAGTAGCCGCCGGGACGGACCAAGAGACCCAGTACTTC. Protein product: CASSQVAAGTDQETQYF.

The J gene is TRBJ2-1, the V gene TRBV18; either TRBD1 or TRBD2 may fit D (5 bases each). The V end was cut by 4 bases, the J end by 9 bases, with 13 bases between. This CDR3 is 13 amino acids long. Germline assignment: CDR1 KGHSH and CDR2 LQKENI. CDR3 coding DNA: TGTGCCAGCTCACTGGCGAGGGGTACTGAGCAGTTCTTC. Its translation: CASSLARGTEQFF.

The chain recombines TRBV6-6 with TRBJ2-2; D may be TRBD1 (6 bases). This CDR3 region has 16 residues. V was pared by 2 bases and J by 4 bases, with 14 bases between. Germline lookup yields CDR1 MNHNY and CDR2 SVGAGI (reference sequence). This CDR3 is CASSYTGMVGTGELFF. CDR3 sequence (DNA): TGTGCCAGCAGTTACACAGGGATGGTGGGCACCGGGGAGCTGTTTTTT.

This chain links TRBV2 with TRBJ2-3; 8 bases agree with TRBD1. V trimming: 8 bases; J trimming: 1 base; junction bases outside the gene matches: 5. Per germline, CDR1 SNHLY and CDR2 FYNNEI. The CDR3 has 14 residues. The CDR3 reads CASVETGGTDTQYF. The CDR3 region has the DNA TGTGCCAGCGTGGAGACAGGGGGCACAGATACGCAGTATTTT.